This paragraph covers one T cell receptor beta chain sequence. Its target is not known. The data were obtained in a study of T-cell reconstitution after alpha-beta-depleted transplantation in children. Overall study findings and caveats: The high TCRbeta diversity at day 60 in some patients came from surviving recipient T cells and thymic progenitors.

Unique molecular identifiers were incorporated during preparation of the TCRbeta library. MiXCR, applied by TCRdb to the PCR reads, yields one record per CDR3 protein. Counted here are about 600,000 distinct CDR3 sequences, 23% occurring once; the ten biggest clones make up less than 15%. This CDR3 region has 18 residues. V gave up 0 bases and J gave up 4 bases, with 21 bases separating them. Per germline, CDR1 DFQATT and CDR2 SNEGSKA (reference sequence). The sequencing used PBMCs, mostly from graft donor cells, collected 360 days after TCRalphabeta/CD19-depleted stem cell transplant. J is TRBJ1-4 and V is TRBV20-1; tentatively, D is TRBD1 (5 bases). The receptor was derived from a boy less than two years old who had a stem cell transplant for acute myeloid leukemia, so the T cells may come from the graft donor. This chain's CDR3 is CSARDRAGGRKVNEKLFF. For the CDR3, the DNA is TGCAGTGCTAGAGATCGTGCGGGGGGACGCAAGGTTAATGAAAAACTGTTTTTT.